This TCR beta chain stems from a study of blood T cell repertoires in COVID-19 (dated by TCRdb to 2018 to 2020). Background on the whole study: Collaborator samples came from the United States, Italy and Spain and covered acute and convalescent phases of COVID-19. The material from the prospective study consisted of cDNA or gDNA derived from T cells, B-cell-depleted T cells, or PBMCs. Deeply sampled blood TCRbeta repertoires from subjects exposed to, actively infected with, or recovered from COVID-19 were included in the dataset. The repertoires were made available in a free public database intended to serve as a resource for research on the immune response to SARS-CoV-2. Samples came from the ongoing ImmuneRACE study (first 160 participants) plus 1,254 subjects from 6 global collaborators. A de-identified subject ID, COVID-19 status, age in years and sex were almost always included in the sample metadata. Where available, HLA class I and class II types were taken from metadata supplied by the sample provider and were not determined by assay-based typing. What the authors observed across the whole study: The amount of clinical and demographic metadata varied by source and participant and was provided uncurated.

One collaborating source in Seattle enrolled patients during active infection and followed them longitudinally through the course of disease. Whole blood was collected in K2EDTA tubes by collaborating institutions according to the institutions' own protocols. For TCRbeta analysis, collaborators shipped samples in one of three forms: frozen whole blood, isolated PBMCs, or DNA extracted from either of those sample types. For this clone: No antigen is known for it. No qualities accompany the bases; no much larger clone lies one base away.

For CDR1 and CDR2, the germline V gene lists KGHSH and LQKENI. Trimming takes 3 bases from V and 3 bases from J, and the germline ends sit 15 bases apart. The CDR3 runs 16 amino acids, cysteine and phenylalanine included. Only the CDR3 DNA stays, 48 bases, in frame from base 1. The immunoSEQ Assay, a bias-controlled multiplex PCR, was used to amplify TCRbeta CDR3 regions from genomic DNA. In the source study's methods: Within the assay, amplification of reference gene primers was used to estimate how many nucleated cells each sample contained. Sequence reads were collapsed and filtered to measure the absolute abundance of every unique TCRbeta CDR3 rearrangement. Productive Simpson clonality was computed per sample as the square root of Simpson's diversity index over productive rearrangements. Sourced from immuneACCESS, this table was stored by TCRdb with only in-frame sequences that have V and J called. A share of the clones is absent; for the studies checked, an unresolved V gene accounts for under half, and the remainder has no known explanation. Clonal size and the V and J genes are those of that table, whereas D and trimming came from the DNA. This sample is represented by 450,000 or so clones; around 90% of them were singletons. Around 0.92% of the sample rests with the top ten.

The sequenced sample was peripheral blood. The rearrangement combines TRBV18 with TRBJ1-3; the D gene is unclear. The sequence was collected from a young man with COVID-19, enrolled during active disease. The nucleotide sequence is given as TGTGCCAGCTCACCTCTTCCGGGTATAATTGGAAACACCATATATTTT. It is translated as CASSPLPGIIGNTIYF.